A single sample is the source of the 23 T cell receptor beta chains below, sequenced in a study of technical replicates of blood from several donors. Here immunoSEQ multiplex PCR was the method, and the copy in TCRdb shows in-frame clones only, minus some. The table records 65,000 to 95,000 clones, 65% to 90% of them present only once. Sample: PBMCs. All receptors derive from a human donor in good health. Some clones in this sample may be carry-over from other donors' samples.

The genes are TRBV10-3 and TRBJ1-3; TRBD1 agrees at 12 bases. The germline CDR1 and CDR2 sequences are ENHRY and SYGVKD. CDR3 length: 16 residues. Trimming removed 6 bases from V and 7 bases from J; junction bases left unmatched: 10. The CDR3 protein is CAIRTGPGQGANTIYF. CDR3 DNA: TGTGCCATCAGGACGGGCCCGGGACAGGGGGCGAACACCATATATTTT.

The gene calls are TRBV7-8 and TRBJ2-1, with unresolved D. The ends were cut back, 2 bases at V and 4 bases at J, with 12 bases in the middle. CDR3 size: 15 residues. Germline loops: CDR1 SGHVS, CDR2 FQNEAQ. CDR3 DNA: TGTGCCAGCAGCTTACAACTCCCCCAATACAATGAGCAGTTCTTC. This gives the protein CASSLQLPQYNEQFF.

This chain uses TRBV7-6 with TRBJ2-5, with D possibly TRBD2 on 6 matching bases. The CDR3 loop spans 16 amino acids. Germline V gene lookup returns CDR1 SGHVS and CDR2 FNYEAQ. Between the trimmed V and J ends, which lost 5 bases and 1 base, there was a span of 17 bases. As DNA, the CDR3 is TGTGCCAGCAGCCCAAGGGCAGCGGGCATCCAAGAGACCCAGTACTTC. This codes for CASSPRAAGIQETQYF.

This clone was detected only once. In DNA form, the CDR3 reads TGTGCCAGCAGCTTAGGAGCTGGGCCCGGCTACACCTTC. Translating it yields CASSLGAGPGYTF. This chain joins TRBV7-9 and TRBJ1-2; no firm D call. V was clipped by 1 base and J by 8 bases, with 11 bases between them. Germline CDR1 and CDR2: SEHNR and FQNEAQ (reference sequence). The CDR3 spans 13 residues.

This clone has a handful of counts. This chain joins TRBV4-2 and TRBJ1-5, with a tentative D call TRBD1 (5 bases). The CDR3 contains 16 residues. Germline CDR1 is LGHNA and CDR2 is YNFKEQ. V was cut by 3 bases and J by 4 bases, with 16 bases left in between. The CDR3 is CASSQNQGGNNQPQHF. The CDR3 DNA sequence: TGTGCCAGCAGCCAGAACCAGGGTGGTAATAATCAGCCCCAGCATTTT.

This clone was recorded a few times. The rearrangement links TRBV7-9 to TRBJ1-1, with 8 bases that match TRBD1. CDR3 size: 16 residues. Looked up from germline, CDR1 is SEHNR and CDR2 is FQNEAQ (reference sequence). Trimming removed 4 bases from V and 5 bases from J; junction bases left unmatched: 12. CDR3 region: CASSSRMTGAGTEAFF. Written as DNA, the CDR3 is TGTGCCAGCAGCTCACGTATGACAGGGGCAGGAACTGAAGCTTTCTTT.

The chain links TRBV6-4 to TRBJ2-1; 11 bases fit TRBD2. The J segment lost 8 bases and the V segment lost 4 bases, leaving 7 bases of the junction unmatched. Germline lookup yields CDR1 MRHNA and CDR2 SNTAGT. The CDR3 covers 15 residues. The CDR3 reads CASSVTSGSVDEQFF. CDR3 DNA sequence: TGTGCCAGCAGTGTTACTAGCGGGAGCGTCGATGAGCAGTTCTTC.

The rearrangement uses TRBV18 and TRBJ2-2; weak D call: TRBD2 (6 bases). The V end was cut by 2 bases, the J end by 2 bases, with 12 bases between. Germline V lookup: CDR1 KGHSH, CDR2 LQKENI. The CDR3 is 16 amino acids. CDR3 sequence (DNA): TGTGCCAGCTCACCAGGGCTAGCGACAAACACCGGGGAGCTGTTTTTT. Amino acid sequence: CASSPGLATNTGELFF.

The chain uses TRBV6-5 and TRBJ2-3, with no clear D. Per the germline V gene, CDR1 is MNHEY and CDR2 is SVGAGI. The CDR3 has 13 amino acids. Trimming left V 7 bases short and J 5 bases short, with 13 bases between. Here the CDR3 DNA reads TGTGCCAGCAAAGCCCACTACGGAGATACGCAGTATTTT. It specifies CASKAHYGDTQYF.

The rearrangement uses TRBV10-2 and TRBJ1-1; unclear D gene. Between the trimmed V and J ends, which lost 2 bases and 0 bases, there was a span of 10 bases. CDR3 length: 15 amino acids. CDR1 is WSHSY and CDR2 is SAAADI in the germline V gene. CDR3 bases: TGCGCCAGCAGTGAGCAGTACAACATGAACACTGAAGCTTTCTTT. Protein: CASSEQYNMNTEAFF.

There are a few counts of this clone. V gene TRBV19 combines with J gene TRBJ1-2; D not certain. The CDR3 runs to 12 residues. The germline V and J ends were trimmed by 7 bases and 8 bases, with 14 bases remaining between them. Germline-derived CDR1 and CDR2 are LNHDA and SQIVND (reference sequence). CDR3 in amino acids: CASTNWAVGYTF. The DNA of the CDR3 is TGTGCCAGTACAAATTGGGCAGTCGGCTACACCTTC.

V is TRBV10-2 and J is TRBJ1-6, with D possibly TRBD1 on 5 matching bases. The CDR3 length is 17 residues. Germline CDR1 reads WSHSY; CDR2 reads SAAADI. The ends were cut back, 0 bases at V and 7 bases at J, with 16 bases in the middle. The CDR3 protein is CASSESGQGYRNSPLHF. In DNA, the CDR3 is TGCGCCAGCAGTGAGTCCGGCCAGGGCTACCGAAATTCACCCCTCCACTTT.

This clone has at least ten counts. This chain's CDR3 is CASSPSLDRNYGYTF. The CDR3 bases are TGTGCCAGTAGTCCCTCCTTGGACAGAAACTATGGCTACACCTTC. V and J are TRBV19 and TRBJ1-2, with D maybe TRBD1 (6 bases). Germline CDR1 is LNHDA and CDR2 is SQIVND (reference sequence). This CDR3 has 15 amino acids. V lost 5 bases and J 2 bases, leaving 15 bases between the germline ends. The full variable domain, in which reference TRBV19 and TRBJ1-2 provide the parts outside the CDR3, is DGGITQSPKYLFRKEGQNVTLSCEQNLNHDAMYWYRQDPGQGLRLIYYSQIVNDFQKGDIAEGYSVSREKKESFPLTVTSAQKNPTAFYLCASSPSLDRNYGYTFGSGTRLTVV.

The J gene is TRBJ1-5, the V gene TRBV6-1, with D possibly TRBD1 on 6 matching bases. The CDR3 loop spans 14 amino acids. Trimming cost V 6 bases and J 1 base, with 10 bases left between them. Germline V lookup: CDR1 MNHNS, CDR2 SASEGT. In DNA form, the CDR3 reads TGTGCCAGCAGCAACAGGGCCAGCAATCAGCCCCAGCATTTT. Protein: CASSNRASNQPQHF.

CDR3: CASRAGTGVEKLFF. CDR3 bases: TGTGCCAGCAGAGCGGGGACAGGGGTAGAAAAACTGTTTTTT. The chain links TRBV2 to TRBJ1-4, with 10 bases matching TRBD1. Germline loops: CDR1 SNHLY, CDR2 FYNNEI. The CDR3 runs to 14 residues. The trim removed 6 bases at V and 8 bases at J, leaving 6 bases unmatched. The whole variable domain, remainder taken from reference TRBV2 and TRBJ1-4, is EPEVTQTPSHQVTQMGQEVILRCVPISNHLYFYWYRQILGQKVEFLVSFYNNEISEKSEIFDDQFSVERPDGSNFTLKIRSTKLEDSAMYFCASRAGTGVEKLFFGSGTQLSVL.

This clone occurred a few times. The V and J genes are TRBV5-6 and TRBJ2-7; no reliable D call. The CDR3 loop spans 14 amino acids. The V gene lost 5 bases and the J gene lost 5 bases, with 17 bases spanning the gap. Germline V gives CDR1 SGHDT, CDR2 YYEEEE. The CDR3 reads CASSLLLLSHEQYF. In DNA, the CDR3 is TGTGCCAGCAGTTTGCTTTTGTTGTCCCACGAGCAGTACTTC.

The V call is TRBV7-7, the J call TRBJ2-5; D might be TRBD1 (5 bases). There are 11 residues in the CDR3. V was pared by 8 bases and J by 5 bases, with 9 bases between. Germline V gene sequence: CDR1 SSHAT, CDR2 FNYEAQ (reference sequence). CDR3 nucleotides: TGTGCCAGCGGGGCAGGCGAGACCCAGTACTTC. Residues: CASGAGETQYF. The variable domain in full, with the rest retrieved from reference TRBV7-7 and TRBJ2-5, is GAGVSQSPRYKVTKRGQDVTLRCDPISSHATLYWYQQALGQGPEFLTYFNYEAQPDKSGLPSDRFSAERPEGSISTLTIQRTEQRDSAMYRCASGAGETQYFGPGTRLLVL.

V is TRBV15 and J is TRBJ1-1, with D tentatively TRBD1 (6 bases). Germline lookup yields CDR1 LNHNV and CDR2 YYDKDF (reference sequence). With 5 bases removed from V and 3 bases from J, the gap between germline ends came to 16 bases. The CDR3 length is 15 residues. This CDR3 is CATSARGGLDTEAFF. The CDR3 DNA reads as TGTGCCACCAGCGCGAGGGGGGGTCTGGACACTGAAGCTTTCTTT.

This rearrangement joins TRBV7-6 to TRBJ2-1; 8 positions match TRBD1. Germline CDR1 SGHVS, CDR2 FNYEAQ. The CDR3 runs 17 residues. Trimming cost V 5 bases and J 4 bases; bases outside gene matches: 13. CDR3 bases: TGTGCCAGCAGCCCCCTCCGGGGACAGGCCATTTACAATGAGCAGTTCTTC. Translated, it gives CASSPLRGQAIYNEQFF.

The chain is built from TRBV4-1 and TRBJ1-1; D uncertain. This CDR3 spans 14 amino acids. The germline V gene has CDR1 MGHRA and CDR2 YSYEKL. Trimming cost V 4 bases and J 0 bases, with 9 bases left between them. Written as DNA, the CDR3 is TGCGCCAGCAGCCCCACCAGTTTGAACACTGAAGCTTTCTTT. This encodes CASSPTSLNTEAFF.

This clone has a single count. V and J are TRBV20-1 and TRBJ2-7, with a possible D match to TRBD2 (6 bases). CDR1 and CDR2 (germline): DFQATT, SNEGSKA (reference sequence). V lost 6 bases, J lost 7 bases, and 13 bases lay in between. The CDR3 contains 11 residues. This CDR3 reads CSAPREWEQYF. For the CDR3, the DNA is TGCAGTGCCCCCCGGGAGTGGGAGCAGTACTTC.

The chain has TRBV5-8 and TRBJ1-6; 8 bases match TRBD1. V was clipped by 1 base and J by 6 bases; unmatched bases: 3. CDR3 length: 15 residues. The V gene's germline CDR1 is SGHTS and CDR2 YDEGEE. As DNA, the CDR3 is TGTGCCAGCAGCTTGCCCGGACAGGGTAATTCACCCCTCCACTTT. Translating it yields CASSLPGQGNSPLHF.

CDR3 residues: CASSYAGTGGYEQYF. CDR3 sequence (DNA): TGTGCCAGCAGTTACGCAGGGACAGGGGGCTACGAGCAGTACTTC. This rearrangement joins TRBV13 to TRBJ2-7; 11 nucleotides agree with TRBD1. The CDR3 contains 15 residues. Per the germline V gene, CDR1 is PRHDT and CDR2 is FYEKMQ (reference sequence). J lost 3 bases, V lost 6 bases, and 7 bases had no gene match.